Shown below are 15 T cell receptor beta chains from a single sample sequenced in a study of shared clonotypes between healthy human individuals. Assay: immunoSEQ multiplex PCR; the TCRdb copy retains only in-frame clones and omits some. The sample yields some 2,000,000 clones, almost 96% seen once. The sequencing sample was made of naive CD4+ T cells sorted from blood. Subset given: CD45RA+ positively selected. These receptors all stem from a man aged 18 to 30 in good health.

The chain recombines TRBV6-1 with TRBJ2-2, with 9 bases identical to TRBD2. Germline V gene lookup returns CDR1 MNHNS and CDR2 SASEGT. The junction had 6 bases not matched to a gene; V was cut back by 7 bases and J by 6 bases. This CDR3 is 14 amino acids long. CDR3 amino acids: CASNVAGAPGELFF. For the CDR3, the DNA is TGTGCCAGCAACGTAGCGGGAGCGCCCGGGGAGCTGTTTTTT.

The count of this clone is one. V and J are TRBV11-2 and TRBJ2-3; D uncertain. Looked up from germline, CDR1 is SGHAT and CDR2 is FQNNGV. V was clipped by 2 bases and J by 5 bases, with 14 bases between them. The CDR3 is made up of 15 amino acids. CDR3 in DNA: TGTGCCAGCAGCTTAAAACGGTTTATGGGAGATACGCAGTATTTT. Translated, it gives CASSLKRFMGDTQYF.

Here the CDR3 reads CASSGRTGSNQPQHF. The CDR3 coding sequence is TGTGCCAGCAGCGGCCGGACAGGGAGCAATCAGCCCCAGCATTTT. The gene calls are TRBV5-6 and TRBJ1-5, with 8 bases lining up with TRBD1. V was pared by 4 bases and J by 1 base, with 4 bases of the junction left unmatched. Germline V CDR1 and CDR2: SGHDT, YYEEEE. This CDR3 is built from 15 residues. Based on the CDR3 plus reference TRBV5-6 and TRBJ1-5, the full variable domain is DAGVTQSPTHLIKTRGQQVTLRCSPKSGHDTVSWYQQALGQGPQFIFQYYEEEERQRGNFPDRFSGHQFPNYSSELNVNALLLGDSALYLCASSGRTGSNQPQHFGDGTRLSIL.

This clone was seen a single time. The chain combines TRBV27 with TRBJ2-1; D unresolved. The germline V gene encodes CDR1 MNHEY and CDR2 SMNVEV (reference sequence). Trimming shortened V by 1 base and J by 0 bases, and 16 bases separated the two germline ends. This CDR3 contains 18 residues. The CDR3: CASSLYPPELSSYNEQFF. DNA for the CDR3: TGTGCCAGCAGTTTATACCCCCCAGAGCTTAGCTCCTACAATGAGCAGTTCTTC.

Here the CDR3 reads CSVEGASGNYNEQFF. The CDR3 nucleotides read TGCAGCGTTGAAGGTGCTAGCGGGAACTACAATGAGCAGTTCTTC. V usage is TRBV29-1 and J usage is TRBJ2-1; TRBD2 agrees at 9 bases. Trimming removed 1 base from V and 3 bases from J; junction bases left unmatched: 4. Germline-derived CDR1 and CDR2 are SQVTM and ANQGSEA. CDR3 length equals 15 residues.

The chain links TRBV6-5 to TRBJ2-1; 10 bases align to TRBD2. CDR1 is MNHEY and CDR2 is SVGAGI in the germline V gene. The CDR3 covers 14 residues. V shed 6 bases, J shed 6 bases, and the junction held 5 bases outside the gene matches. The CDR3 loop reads CASSERGGINEQFF. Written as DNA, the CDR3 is TGTGCCAGCAGCGAGCGGGGGGGAATCAATGAGCAGTTCTTC.

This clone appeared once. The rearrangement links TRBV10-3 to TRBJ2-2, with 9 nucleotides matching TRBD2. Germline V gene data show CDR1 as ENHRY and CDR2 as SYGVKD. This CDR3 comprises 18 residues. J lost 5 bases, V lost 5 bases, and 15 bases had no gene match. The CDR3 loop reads CAISTLAGPLTGTGELFF. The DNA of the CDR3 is TGTGCCATCAGTACCCTAGCGGGACCGCTCACGGGGACCGGGGAGCTGTTTTTT.

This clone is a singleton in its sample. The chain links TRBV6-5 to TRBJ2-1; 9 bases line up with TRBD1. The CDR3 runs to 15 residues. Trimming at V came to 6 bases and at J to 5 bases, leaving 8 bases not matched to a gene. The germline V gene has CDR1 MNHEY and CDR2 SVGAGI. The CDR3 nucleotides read TGTGCCAGCAGCCCAGGGACAGGGAGGAACAATGAGCAGTTCTTC. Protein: CASSPGTGRNNEQFF.

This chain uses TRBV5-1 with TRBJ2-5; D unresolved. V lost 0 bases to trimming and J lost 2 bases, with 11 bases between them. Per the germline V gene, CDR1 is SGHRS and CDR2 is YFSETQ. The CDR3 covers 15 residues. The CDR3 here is CASSLESQSQETQYF. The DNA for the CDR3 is TGCGCCAGCAGCTTGGAGTCCCAGTCGCAAGAGACCCAGTACTTC.

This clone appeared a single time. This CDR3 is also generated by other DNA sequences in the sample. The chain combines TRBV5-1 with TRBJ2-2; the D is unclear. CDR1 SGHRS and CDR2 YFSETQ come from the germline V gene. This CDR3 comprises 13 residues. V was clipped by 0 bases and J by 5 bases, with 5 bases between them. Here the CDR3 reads CASSLASTGELFF. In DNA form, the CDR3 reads TGCGCCAGCAGCTTGGCCTCTACCGGGGAGCTGTTTTTT.

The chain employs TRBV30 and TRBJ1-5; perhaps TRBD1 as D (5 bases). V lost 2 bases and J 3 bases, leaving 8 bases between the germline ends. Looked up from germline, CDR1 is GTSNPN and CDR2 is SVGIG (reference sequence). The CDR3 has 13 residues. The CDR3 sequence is CAWSRGDNQPQHF. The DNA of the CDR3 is TGTGCCTGGAGTAGAGGGGACAATCAGCCCCAGCATTTT.

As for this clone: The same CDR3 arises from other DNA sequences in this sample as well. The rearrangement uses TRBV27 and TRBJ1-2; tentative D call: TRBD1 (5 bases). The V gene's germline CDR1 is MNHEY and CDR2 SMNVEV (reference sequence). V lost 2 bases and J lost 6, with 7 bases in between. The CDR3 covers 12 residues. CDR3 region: CASSLRGNGYTF. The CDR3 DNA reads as TGTGCCAGCAGTTTAAGGGGAAATGGCTACACCTTC.

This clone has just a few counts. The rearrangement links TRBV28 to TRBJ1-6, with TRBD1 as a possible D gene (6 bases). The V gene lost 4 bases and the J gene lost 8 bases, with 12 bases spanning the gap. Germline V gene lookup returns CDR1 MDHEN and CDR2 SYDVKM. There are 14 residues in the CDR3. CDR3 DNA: TGTGCCAGCAGTTCTGACGGACAGTATTCACCCCTCCACTTT. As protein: CASSSDGQYSPLHF.

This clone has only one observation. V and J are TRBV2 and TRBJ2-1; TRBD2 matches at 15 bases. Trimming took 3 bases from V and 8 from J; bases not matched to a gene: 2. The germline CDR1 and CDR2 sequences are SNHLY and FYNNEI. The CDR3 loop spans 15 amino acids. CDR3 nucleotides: TGTGCCAGCAGTGATCGGACTAGCGGGGGGGATGAGCAGTTCTTC. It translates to CASSDRTSGGDEQFF.

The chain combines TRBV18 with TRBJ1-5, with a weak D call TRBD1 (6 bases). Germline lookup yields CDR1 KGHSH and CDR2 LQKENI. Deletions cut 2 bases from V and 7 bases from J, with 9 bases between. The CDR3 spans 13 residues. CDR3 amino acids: CASSPFTGQPQHF. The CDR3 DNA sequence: TGTGCCAGCTCACCATTCACAGGGCAGCCCCAGCATTTT.